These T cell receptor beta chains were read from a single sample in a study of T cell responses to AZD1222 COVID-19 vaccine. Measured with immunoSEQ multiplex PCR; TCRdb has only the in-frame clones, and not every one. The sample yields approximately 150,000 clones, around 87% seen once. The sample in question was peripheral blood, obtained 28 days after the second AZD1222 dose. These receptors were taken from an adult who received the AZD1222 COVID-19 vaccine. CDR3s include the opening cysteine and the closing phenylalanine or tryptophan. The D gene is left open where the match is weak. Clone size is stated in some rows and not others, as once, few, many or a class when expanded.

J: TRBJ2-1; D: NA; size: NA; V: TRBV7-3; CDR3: CASSPRAARSGEQFF; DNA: TGTGCCAGCAGCCCTCGGGCAGCCCGAAGCGGTGAGCAGTTCTTC
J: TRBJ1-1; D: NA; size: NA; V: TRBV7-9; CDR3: CASSSERMWLGAEAFF; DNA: TGTGCCAGCAGCTCAGAGAGGATGTGGTTAGGGGCTGAAGCTTTCTTT
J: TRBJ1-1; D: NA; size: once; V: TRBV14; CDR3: CASSLSRGGPNTEAFF; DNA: TGTGCCAGCAGCCTCAGCCGGGGGGGTCCGAACACTGAAGCTTTCTTT
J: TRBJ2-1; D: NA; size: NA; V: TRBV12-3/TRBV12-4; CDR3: CASSPQAAAKQFF; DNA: TGTGCCAGCAGTCCCCAGGCCGCAGCTAAGCAGTTCTTC
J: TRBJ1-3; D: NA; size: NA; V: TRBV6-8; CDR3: CASRGQGGSGNTIYF; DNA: TGTGCCAGCAGAGGCCAGGGAGGGTCTGGAAACACCATATATTTT
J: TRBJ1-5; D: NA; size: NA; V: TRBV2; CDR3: CASSLVNQPQHF; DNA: TGTGCCAGCAGTCTCGTGAATCAGCCCCAGCATTTT
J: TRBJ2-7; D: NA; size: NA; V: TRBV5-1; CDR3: CASSRTDSYEQYF; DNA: TGCGCCAGCAGCCGGACAGACTCCTACGAGCAGTACTTC
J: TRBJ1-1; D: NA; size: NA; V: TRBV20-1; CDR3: CSASSRDTEAFF; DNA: TGCAGTGCTAGTTCCAGGGACACTGAAGCTTTCTTT
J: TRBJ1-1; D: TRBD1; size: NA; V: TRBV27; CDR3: CASSRQGAGGTEAFF; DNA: TGTGCCAGCAGCCGACAGGGAGCGGGTGGCACTGAAGCTTTCTTT
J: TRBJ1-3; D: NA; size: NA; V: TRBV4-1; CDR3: CASSQGGFSGNTIYF; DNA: TGCGCCAGCAGCCAGGGGGGCTTCTCTGGAAACACCATATATTTT
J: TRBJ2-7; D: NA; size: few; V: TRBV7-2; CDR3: CASSLRSGQVLHEQYF; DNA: TGTGCCAGCAGCTTGCGCTCTGGGCAGGTCTTGCACGAGCAGTACTTC
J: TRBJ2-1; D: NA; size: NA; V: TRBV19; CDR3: CASSISTNGQFF; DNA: TGTGCCAGTAGTATATCGACTAACGGGCAGTTCTTC
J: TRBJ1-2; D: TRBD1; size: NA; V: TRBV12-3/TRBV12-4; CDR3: CASRPGTGHGYTF; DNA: TGTGCCAGCAGACCCGGGACAGGGCATGGCTACACCTTC
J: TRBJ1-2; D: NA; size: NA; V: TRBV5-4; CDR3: CASSLPVNYGYTF; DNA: TGTGCCAGCAGCTTACCAGTCAACTATGGCTACACCTTC
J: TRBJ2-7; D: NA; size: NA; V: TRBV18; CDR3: CASSPEGRGEQYF; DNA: TGTGCCAGCTCACCAGAGGGACGGGGCGAGCAGTACTTC
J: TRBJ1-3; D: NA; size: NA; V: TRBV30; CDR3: CAWSVRGNTIYF; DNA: TGTGCCTGGAGTGTACGAGGAAACACCATATATTTT
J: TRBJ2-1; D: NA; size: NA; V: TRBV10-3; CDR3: CAINARGASSYNEQFF; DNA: TGTGCCATCAACGCACGGGGGGCTAGCTCCTACAATGAGCAGTTCTTC
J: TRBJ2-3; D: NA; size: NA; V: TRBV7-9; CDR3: CASSTTGSFTDTQYF; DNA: TGTGCCAGCAGCACGACAGGTTCCTTCACAGATACGCAGTATTTT
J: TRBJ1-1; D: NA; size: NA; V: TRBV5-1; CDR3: CASSYDSYTEAFF; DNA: TGCGCCAGCAGCTACGACAGTTACACTGAAGCTTTCTTT
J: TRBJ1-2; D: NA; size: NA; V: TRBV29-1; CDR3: CSVADVENYGYTF; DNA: TGCAGCGTTGCCGACGTGGAGAACTATGGCTACACCTTC
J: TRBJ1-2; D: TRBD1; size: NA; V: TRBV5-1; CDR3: CASSPGQGSYGYTF; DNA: TGCGCCAGCAGTCCCGGACAGGGAAGCTATGGCTACACCTTC
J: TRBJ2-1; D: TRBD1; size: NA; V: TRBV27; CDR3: CASSSDRAEQFF; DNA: TGTGCCAGCAGTTCTGACAGGGCAGAGCAGTTCTTC
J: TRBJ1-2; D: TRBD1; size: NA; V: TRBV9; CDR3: CASSAHNGQGNHGYTF; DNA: TGTGCCAGCAGCGCCCATAACGGACAGGGTAATCATGGCTACACCTTC
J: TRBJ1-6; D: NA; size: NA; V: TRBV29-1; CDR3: CSVQLGIHNSPLHF; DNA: TGCAGCGTTCAACTTGGAATTCATAATTCACCCCTCCACTTT
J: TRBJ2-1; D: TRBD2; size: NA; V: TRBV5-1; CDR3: CASSGLAGSSYNEQFF; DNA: TGCGCCAGCAGCGGCCTAGCGGGCAGCTCCTACAATGAGCAGTTCTTC
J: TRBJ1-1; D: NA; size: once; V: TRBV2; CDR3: CASSLAGATEAFF; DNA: TGTGCCAGCAGTTTGGCAGGGGCGACTGAAGCTTTCTTT
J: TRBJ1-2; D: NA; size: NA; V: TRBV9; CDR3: CASSPQPRGANYGYTF; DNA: TGTGCCAGCAGCCCACAACCCCGCGGGGCTAACTATGGCTACACCTTC
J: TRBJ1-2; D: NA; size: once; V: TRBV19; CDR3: CASKAGWDYGYTF; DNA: TGTGCCAGTAAGGCAGGTTGGGACTATGGCTACACCTTC
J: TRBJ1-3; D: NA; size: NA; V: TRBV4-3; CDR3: CASGRTADIGNTIYF; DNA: TGCGCCAGCGGACGGACAGCCGATATTGGAAACACCATATATTTT
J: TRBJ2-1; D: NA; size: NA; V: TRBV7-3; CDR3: CASSPMSISSYNEQFF; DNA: TGTGCCAGCAGCCCTATGTCCATAAGCTCCTACAATGAGCAGTTCTTC
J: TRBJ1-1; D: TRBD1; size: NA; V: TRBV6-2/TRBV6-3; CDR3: CASRPVTGEPMNTEAFF; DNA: TGTGCCAGCAGACCTGTGACAGGGGAACCGATGAACACTGAAGCTTTCTTT
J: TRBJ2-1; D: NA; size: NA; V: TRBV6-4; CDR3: CASSDSVGNEQFF; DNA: TGTGCCAGCAGTGACTCCGTGGGCAATGAGCAGTTCTTC
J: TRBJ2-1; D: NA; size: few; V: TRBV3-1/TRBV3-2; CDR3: CASSPQGYNEQFF; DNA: TGTGCCAGCAGCCCCCAGGGCTACAATGAGCAGTTCTTC
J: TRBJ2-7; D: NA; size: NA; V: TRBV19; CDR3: CASSTPTRSYEQYF; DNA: TGTGCCAGTAGTACCCCAACCAGGTCCTACGAGCAGTACTTC
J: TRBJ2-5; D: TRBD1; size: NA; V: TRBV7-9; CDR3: CASSSGQGAETQYF; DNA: TGTGCCAGCAGCTCAGGACAGGGGGCAGAGACCCAGTACTTC
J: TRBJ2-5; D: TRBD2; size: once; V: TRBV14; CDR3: CASSTVAGGLFQETQYF; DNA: TGTGCCAGCAGCACAGTAGCGGGGGGCCTGTTCCAAGAGACCCAGTACTTC
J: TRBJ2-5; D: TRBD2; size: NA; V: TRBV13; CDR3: CASSLGIAGNLETQYF; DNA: TGTGCCAGCAGCTTAGGGATAGCGGGGAATTTGGAGACCCAGTACTTC
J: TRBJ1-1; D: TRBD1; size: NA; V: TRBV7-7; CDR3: CASSLYTGGMNTEAFF; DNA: TGTGCTAGCAGCTTATATACAGGGGGTATGAACACTGAAGCTTTCTTT
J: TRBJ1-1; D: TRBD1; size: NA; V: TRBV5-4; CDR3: CASKGQADSTEAFF; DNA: TGTGCCAGCAAGGGACAGGCAGACTCTACTGAAGCTTTCTTT
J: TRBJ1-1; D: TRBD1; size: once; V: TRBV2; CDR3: CATRQGPGNTEAFF; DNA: TGTGCCACCCGACAGGGCCCGGGGAACACTGAAGCTTTCTTT